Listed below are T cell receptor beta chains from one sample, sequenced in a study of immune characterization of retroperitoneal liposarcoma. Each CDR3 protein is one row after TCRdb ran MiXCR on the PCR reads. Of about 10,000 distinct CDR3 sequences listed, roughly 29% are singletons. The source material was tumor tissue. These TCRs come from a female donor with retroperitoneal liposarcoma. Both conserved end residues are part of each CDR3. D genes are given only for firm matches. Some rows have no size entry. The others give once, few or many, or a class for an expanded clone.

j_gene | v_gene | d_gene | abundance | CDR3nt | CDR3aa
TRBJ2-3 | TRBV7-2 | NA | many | TGTGCCAGCAGCTTAGCCGCAGATACGCAGTATTTT | CASSLAADTQYF
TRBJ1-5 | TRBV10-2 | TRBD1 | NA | TGTGCCAGCAGTTTCTGGGACAGGTCAAGACAGCCCCTGCATTTT | CASSFWDRSRQPLHF
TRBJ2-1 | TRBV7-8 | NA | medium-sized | TGTGCCAGCAGCTCCCTAGGGGGTGTAGGACGCAGGAATGAGCAGTTCTTC | CASSSLGGVGRRNEQFF
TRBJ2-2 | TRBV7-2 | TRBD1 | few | TGTGCCAGCAGCTTAGAGGGGGCGTTAAACACCGGGGAGCTGTTTTTT | CASSLEGALNTGELFF
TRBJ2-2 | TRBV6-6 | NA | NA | TGTGCCAGCCTCAGACCCTCGAACACCGGGGAGCTGTTTTTT | CASLRPSNTGELFF
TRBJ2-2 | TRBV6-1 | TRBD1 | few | TGTGCCAGCAGTGACCAGGGACAGGGGGCTTTGTTTTTT | CASSDQGQGALFF
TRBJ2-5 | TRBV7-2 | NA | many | TGTGCCAGCAGCTTAGCGCAGGGTGAGCAGTACTTC | CASSLAQGEQYF
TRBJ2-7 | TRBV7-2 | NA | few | TGTGCCAGCAGCGACAGGACGGGCACGGCCTACGAGCAGTACTTC | CASSDRTGTAYEQYF
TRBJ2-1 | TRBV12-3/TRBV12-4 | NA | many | TGTGCCAGCAGTTTTTTTCAGGGTGGGAATGAGCAGTTCTTC | CASSFFQGGNEQFF
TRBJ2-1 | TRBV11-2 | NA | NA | TGTGCCAGCAGCTCCGCGGGACAGTCGCGAAGCGAGCAGTTCTTC | CASSSAGQSRSEQFF
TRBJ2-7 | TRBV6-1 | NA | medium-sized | TGTGCCAGCAGTCTCGTGGGCAATGAGCAGTACTTC | CASSLVGNEQYF
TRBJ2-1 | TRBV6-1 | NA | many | TGTGCCAGCAGTGAAGCCCTAGGGGCCTACAATGAGCAGTTCTTC | CASSEALGAYNEQFF
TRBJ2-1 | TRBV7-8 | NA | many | TGTGCCAGCAGCTTAGCGCGGCCTAGCCCGCACTTGACCTCCTACAATGAGCAGTTCTTC | CASSLARPSPHLTSYNEQFF
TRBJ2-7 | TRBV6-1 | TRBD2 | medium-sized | TGTGCCAGCGAGCGGGAGGGGTACGAGCAGTACTTC | CASEREGYEQYF
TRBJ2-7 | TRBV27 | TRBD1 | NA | TGTGCCAGCAGTCTAAGACGGGACAGGGGCTACGAGCAGTACTTC | CASSLRRDRGYEQYF
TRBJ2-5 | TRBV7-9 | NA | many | TGTGCCAGCAGCTTAGTCCCCGGGGCACACTACAATGAGCAGTACTTC | CASSLVPGAHYNEQYF
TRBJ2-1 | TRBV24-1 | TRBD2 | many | TGTGCCACCAGTGACCAGCCTAGCGGCTCCTACAATGAGCAGTTCTTC | CATSDQPSGSYNEQFF
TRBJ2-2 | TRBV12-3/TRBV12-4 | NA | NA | TGTGCCAGCAGTGGGGCCATCCTACACACCGGGGAGCTGTTTTTT | CASSGAILHTGELFF
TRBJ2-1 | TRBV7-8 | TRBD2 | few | TGTGCCAGCAGCTTAGGGGGTGGAAGCGGGGTGAACACCTACGAGCAGTTCTTC | CASSLGGGSGVNTYEQFF
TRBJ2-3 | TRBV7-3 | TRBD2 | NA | TGTGCCAGCAGCTCAATTGGACTAGCGGGGGATCTCGGTACGCAGTATTTT | CASSSIGLAGDLGTQYF
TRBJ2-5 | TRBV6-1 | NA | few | TGTGCCAGCAGTGCAACCACAATAAGGACCCAGTACTTC | CASSATTIRTQYF
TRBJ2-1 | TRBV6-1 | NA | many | TGTGCCAGCACCATAAACTACGAGCAGTTCTTC | CASTINYEQFF
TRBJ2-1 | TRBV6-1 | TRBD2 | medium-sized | TGTGCCAGCAGTGAAATAGCGGGGGGGCAAGAGACCCAGTTCTTC | CASSEIAGGQETQFF
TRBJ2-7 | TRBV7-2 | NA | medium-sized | TGTGCCAGCAGCCCCCCAGGGAACCTATACAATGAGCAGTACTTC | CASSPPGNLYNEQYF
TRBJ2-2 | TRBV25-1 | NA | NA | TGTGCCAGCAGTGTACAGGGAAATGCCGGGGAGATGTTTTTT | CASSVQGNAGEMFF
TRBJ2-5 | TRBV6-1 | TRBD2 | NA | TGTGCCAGCAAAAAACGGGGAACTAGCGGAGGCCGGGTCCAAGAGACCCAGTACTTC | CASKKRGTSGGRVQETQYF
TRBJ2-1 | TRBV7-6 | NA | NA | TGTGCCAGCAGTTCCGCTTACAATGAGCAGTTCTTC | CASSSAYNEQFF
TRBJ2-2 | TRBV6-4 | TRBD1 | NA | TGTGCCAGCGGAGGGACAGGGGATACCGGGGAGCTGTTTTTT | CASGGTGDTGELFF
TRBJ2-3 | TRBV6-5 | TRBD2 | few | TGTGCCAGCAGTTACCCTCTTCTTAGCGGGGGGATCCCTAGCACAGATACGCAGTATTTT | CASSYPLLSGGIPSTDTQYF
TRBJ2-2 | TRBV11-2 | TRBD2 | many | TGTGCCAGCAGCCCAAGGACTAGACACGGGGAGCTGTTTTTT | CASSPRTRHGELFF
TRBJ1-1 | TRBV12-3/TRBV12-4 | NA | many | TGTGCCAGCAGTTTGGAGATGAACACTGAAGCTTTCTTT | CASSLEMNTEAFF
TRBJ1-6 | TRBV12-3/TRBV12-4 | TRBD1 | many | TGTGCCAGCAGGCAAAGACAGGGGAATAATTCACCCCTCCACTTT | CASRQRQGNNSPLHF
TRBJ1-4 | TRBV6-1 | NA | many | TGTGCCAGCAGGCCTCCTGGGACAAGTAATGAAAAACTGTTTTTT | CASRPPGTSNEKLFF
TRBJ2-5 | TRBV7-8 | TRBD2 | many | TGTGCCAGCAGCTTCCCAGCGGGGGGGCCCAATGAGCAGTACTTC | CASSFPAGGPNEQYF
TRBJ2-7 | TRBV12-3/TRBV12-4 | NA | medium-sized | TGTGCCAGCAGTCTCCCGACAGGAAGCTCCTACGAGCAGTACTTC | CASSLPTGSSYEQYF
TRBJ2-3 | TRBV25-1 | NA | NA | TGTGCCAGCAGTGTAGGGGGGGCGGATACGCAGTATTTT | CASSVGGADTQYF
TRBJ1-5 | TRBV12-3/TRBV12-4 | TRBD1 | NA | TGTGCCAGCAGTTTTTCCGGGGACAGGGGGAATCAGCCCCAGCATTTT | CASSFSGDRGNQPQHF
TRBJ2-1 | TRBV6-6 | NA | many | TGTGCCAGCAGTTACGAGGGGTTGGGGATGGAGACCCAGTTCTTC | CASSYEGLGMETQFF
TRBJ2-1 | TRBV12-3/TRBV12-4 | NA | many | TGTGCCAGCACCGGGACCAACAATGAGCAGTTCTTC | CASTGTNNEQFF
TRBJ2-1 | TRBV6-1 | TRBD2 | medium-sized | TGTGCCAGCAGAAAAAAAGCGGGGGGGCCCAATGAGCAGTTCTTC | CASRKKAGGPNEQFF
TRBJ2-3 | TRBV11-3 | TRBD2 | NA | TGTGCCAGCAGTCCGACTAGCGGGTTCACAGATACGCAGTATTTT | CASSPTSGFTDTQYF
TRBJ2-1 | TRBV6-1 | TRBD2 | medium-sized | TGTGCCAGCAAGAAGGGACTAGCGGAGAACTACGAGCAGTTCTTC | CASKKGLAENYEQFF